This T cell receptor (beta chain) was observed in a study of prognosis after radiotherapy for stage I lung cancer. Study observations and caveats: Unique TCR clone counts fell after stereotactic body radiation therapy, median approximately 9,100 versus 7,200.

Concerning this clonotype: The antigen is not known.

Two-round multiplex PCR, the amplification method, yielded TCR beta CDR3 from genomic DNA. First-round PCR, the initial amplification, used primers specific to each TRBV and TRBJ gene. TCRdb analysed the multiplex PCR reads with MiXCR anew, one entry per CDR3 protein. The sample comprises around 27,000 distinct CDR3 sequences, around 32% of which are singletons, and about 12% rests with the top ten. The input for sequencing was PBMCs, taken before or after stereotactic body radiation therapy (not recorded which). This sequence originates from a donor at least 50 years old with non-small cell lung cancer.

This chain's CDR3 is CASSLGPGINTQYF. Written as DNA, the CDR3 is TGTGCCAGCAGCTTAGGACCAGGGATAAATACGCAGTATTTT. The chain employs TRBV5-4 and TRBJ2-3, with a weak D call TRBD1 (5 bases). Germline V gene lookup returns CDR1 SGHNT and CDR2 YYREEE (reference sequence). The CDR3 has 14 amino acids. V was shortened by 2 bases and J by 7 bases, with 14 bases between the two germline ends. The full variable domain, completed using reference TRBV5-4 and TRBJ2-3, is ETGVTQSPTHLIKTRGQQVTLRCSSQSGHNTVSWYQQALGQGPQFIFQYYREEENGRGNFPPRFSGLQFPNYSSELNVNALELDDSALYLCASSLGPGINTQYFGPGTRLTVL.